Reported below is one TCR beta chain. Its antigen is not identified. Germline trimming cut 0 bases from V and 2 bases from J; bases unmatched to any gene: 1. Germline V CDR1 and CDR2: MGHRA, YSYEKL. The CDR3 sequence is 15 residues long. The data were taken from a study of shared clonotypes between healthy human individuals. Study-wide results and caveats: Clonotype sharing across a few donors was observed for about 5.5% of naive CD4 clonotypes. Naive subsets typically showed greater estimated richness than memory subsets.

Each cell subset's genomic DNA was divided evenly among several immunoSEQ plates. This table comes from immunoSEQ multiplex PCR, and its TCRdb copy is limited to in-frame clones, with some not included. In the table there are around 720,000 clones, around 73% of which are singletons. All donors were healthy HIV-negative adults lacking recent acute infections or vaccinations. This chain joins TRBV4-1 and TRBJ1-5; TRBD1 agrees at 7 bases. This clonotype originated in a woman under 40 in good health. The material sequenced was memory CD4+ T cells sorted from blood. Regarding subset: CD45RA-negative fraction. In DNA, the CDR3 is TGCGCCAGCAGCCAAGAAGGGACAGGCAATCAGCCCCAGCATTTT. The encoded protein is CASSQEGTGNQPQHF.